These 15 T cell receptor beta chains originate from one sample sequenced in a study of OX40 agonist ivuxolimab in advanced cancers. Clones were read by immunoSEQ multiplex PCR, and TCRdb kept only the in-frame ones, dropping some. The table records 60,000 to 70,000 clones, 82% of them present only once. This specimen was CD4+ or CD8+ T cells sorted from blood, taken in a trial of the OX40 agonist ivuxolimab. Source of these receptors: an adult with an advanced solid tumor such as melanoma, head and neck, liver or kidney cancer.

This clone was counted between two and nine times. The chain couples TRBV5-1 to TRBJ2-2; 12 bases are a match to TRBD2. The CDR3 spans 14 residues. Germline lookup yields CDR1 SGHRS and CDR2 YFSETQ. V was clipped by 10 bases and J by 8 bases; unmatched bases: 9. The DNA of the CDR3 is TGCGCCTGTCGGACTAGCGGGACCTCGGGGGAGCTGTTTTTT. It yields the protein CACRTSGTSGELFF. Full variable domain (missing parts from reference TRBV5-1 and TRBJ2-2): KAGVTQTPRYLIKTRGQQVTLSCSPISGHRSVSWYQQTPGQGLQFLFEYFSETQRNKGNFPGRFSGRQFSNSRSEMNVSTLELGDSALYLCACRTSGTSGELFFGEGSRLTVL.

The chain has TRBV6-6 and TRBJ2-7; no definite D call. Trimming stripped 5 bases from V and 5 bases from J, with 19 bases between. CDR1 and CDR2 from the germline V gene are MNHNY and SVGAGI (reference sequence). The CDR3 runs 15 residues. The CDR3 protein is CASSNQALNLDEQYF. The CDR3, as DNA: TGTGCCAGCAGTAACCAGGCCCTAAACCTTGACGAGCAGTACTTC.

This clone was counted once. This chain uses TRBV18 with TRBJ2-7, with D possibly matching TRBD1 (6 bases). Germline V gene lookup returns CDR1 KGHSH and CDR2 LQKENI. V shed 3 bases and J shed 5 bases, with 17 bases lying between them. The CDR3 consists of 15 residues. The DNA of the CDR3 is TGTGCCAGCTCACCCGGGGTCCAGGGGAAAAACGAGCAGTACTTC. It is translated as CASSPGVQGKNEQYF. Filled out from reference TRBV18 and TRBJ2-7, the complete variable domain reads NAGVMQNPRHLVRRRGQEARLRCSPMKGHSHVYWYRQLPEEGLKFMVYLQKENIIDESGMPKERFSAEFPKEGPSILRIQQVVRGDSAAYFCASSPGVQGKNEQYFGPGTRLTVT.

The genes are TRBV7-3 and TRBJ1-3, with TRBD1 matching over 7 bases. Germline loops: CDR1 SGHTA, CDR2 FQGTGA. The CDR3 totals 17 residues. Trimming took 5 bases from V and 0 from J; bases not matched to a gene: 10. The CDR3: CASSHRETGISGNTIYF. Here the CDR3 DNA reads TGTGCCAGCAGCCACCGAGAGACAGGGATCTCTGGAAACACCATATATTTT.

The genes are TRBV27 and TRBJ2-3, with D possibly being TRBD2 (6 bases). V lost 4 bases, J lost 1 base, and 12 bases lay in between. Germline CDR1 and CDR2: MNHEY and SMNVEV (reference sequence). The CDR3 is made up of 15 amino acids. The CDR3 is CASSSPPGGTDTQYF. In DNA, the CDR3 is TGTGCCAGCAGTTCCCCCCCGGGGGGCACAGATACGCAGTATTTT.

As for this clone: The sample has other DNA sequences that encode this CDR3 too. This rearrangement joins TRBV5-4 to TRBJ1-3; TRBD1 might be the D (6 bases). CDR1 is SGHNT and CDR2 is YYREEE in the germline V gene (reference sequence). This CDR3 comprises 15 residues. Trimming stripped 0 bases from V and 1 base from J, with 8 bases between. The DNA for the CDR3 is TGTGCCAGCAGCTTGGGGGGGGCTTCTGGAAACACCATATATTTT. Translated: CASSLGGASGNTIYF. Drawing the rest from reference TRBV5-4 and TRBJ1-3, the complete variable domain is ETGVTQSPTHLIKTRGQQVTLRCSSQSGHNTVSWYQQALGQGPQFIFQYYREEENGRGNFPPRFSGLQFPNYSSELNVNALELDDSALYLCASSLGGASGNTIYFGEGSWLTVV.

This clone has only a few counts. The genes are TRBV5-4 and TRBJ2-5, with D hard to call. This CDR3 contains 16 residues. Germline CDR1 is SGHNT and CDR2 is YYREEE (reference sequence). V lost 4 bases and J 0 bases, leaving 16 bases between the germline ends. The CDR3 protein is CASSPRKTADQETQYF. The CDR3 coding sequence is TGTGCCAGCAGCCCTAGAAAAACAGCCGACCAAGAGACCCAGTACTTC.

Here the CDR3 reads CASSRDRNYGYTF. For the CDR3, the DNA is TGTGCCAGCAGCAGGGACCGAAACTATGGCTACACCTTC. The chain links TRBV7-2 to TRBJ1-2; TRBD1 is a possible D gene (5 bases). The germline V gene encodes CDR1 SGHTA and CDR2 FQGNSA. The V end lost 5 bases, the J end lost 2 bases, and 9 bases lay between the germline ends. There are 13 residues in the CDR3.

This clone was counted a few times. The chain links TRBV12-5 to TRBJ1-5; D call uncertain. The CDR3 contains 13 residues. V dropped 9 bases and J dropped 0 bases, with 9 bases sitting between them. CDR1 is LGHNT and CDR2 is FRNRAP in the germline V gene. The CDR3 spells CARQCGSNQPQHF. The DNA for the CDR3 is TGTGCTAGACAATGCGGTAGCAATCAGCCCCAGCATTTT.

In the case of this clone: The same CDR3 can be traced to other DNA sequences in this sample. The chain carries TRBV7-2 and TRBJ2-7; 10 bases fit TRBD1. Trimming at V came to 6 bases and at J to 3 bases, leaving 2 bases not matched to a gene. The CDR3 is 13 residues long. Germline-derived CDR1 and CDR2 are SGHTA and FQGNSA. The CDR3 region is CASSRDRGYEQYF. CDR3 bases: TGTGCCAGCAGTCGGGACAGGGGCTACGAGCAGTACTTC.

V is TRBV10-3 and J is TRBJ2-5; 7 nucleotides align to TRBD2. The CDR3 totals 15 residues. The J segment lost 8 bases and the V segment lost 2 bases, leaving 11 bases of the junction unmatched. Germline CDR1 ENHRY, CDR2 SYGVKD. The CDR3: CAISEVSTSGGTQYF. DNA of the CDR3: TGTGCCATCAGTGAGGTTTCGACGTCGGGAGGCACCCAGTACTTC.

V gene TRBV6-5 combines with J gene TRBJ2-4, with unresolved D. The germline V and J ends were trimmed by 2 bases and 9 bases, with 11 bases remaining between them. CDR1 is MNHEY, CDR2 SVGAGI, per germline. The CDR3 is 13 amino acids. The CDR3 here is CASSYNGKSIQYF. Written as DNA, the CDR3 is TGTGCCAGCAGTTACAACGGCAAGAGCATTCAGTACTTC.

V is TRBV28 and J is TRBJ2-3, with 11 bases aligning to TRBD1. CDR1 MDHEN and CDR2 SYDVKM come from the germline V gene. Trimming took 4 bases from V and 1 from J; bases not matched to a gene: 4. The CDR3 has 16 residues. DNA of the CDR3: TGTGCCAGCAGTTCCTTGGACAGGGGGCGCACAGATACGCAGTATTTT. Protein: CASSSLDRGRTDTQYF. The full variable domain, its missing parts supplied by reference TRBV28 and TRBJ2-3, is DVKVTQSSRYLVKRTGEKVFLECVQDMDHENMFWYRQDPGLGLRLIYFSYDVKMKEKGDIPEGYSVSREKKERFSLILESASTNQTSMYLCASSSLDRGRTDTQYFGPGTRLTVL.

The gene calls are TRBV30 and TRBJ1-3; D is unresolved. The germline V and J ends were trimmed by 5 bases and 4 bases, with 3 bases remaining between them. The germline CDR1 and CDR2 sequences are GTSNPN and SVGIG (reference sequence). CDR3 size: 10 residues. The CDR3 protein is CAWRGNTIYF. The CDR3 DNA reads TGTGCCTGGCGGGGAAACACCATATATTTT.

The chain uses TRBV30 and TRBJ2-3; D is ambiguous. This CDR3 is 14 amino acids long. V lost 1 base to trimming and J lost 4 bases, with 12 bases between them. CDR1 GTSNPN and CDR2 SVGIG come from the germline V gene (reference sequence). The CDR3 nucleotides read TGTGCCTGGAGTGCTACGGCACGAGCAGATACGCAGTATTTT. Translated, it gives CAWSATARADTQYF.